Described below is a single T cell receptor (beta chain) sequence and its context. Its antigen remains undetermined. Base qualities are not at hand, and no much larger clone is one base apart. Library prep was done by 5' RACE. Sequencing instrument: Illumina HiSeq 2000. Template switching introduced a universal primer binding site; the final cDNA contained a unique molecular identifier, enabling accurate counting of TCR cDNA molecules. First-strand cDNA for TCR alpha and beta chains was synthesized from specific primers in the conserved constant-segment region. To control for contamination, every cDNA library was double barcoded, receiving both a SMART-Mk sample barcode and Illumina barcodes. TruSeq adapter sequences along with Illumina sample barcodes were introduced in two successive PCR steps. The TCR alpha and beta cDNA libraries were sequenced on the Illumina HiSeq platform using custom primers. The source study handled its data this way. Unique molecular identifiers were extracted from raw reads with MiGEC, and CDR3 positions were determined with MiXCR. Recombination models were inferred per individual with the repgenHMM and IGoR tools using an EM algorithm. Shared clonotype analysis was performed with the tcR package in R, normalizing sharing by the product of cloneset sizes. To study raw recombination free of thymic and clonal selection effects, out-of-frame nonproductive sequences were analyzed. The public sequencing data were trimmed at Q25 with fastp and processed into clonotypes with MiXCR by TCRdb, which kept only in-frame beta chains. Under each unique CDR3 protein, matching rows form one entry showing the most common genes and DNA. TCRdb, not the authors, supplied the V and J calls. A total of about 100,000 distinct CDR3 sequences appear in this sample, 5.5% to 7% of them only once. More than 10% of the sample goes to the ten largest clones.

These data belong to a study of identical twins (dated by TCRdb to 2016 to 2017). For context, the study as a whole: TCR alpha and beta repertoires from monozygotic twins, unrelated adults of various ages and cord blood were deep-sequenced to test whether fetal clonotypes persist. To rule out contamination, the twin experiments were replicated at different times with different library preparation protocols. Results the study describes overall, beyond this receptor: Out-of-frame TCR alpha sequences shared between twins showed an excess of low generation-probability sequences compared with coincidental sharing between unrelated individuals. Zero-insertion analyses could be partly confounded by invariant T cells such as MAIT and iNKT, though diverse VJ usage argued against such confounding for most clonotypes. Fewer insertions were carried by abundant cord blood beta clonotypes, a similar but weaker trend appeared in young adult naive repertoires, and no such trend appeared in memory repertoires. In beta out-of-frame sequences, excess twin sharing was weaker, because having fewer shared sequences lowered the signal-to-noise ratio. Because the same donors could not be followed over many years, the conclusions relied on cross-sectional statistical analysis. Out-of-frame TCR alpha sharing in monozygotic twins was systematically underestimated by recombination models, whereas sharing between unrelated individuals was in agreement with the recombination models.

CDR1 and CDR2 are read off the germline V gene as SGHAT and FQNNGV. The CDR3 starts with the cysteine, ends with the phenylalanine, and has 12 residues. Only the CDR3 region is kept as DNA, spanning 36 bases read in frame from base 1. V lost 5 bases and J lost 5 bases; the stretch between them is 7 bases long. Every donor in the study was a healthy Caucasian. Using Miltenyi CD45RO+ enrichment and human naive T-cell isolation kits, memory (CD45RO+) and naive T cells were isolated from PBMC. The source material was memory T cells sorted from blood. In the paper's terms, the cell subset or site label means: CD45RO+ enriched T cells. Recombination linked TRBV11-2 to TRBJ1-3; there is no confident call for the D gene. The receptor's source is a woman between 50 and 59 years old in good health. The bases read TGTGCCAGCAGCCCAAGTAGAAACACCATATATTTT. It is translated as CASSPSRNTIYF.